This T cell receptor (beta chain) was documented in a study of blood T cell repertoires in COVID-19. Across the whole study: Collection of acute and convalescent COVID-19 samples took place in the United States, Italy and Spain. T cells, B-cell-depleted T cells, or PBMCs supplied cDNA or gDNA.

Under the authors' procedure: Counts of nucleated cells, estimated from reference gene primer amplification, were obtained. Profiling relied on immunoSEQ multiplex PCR, and the TCRdb table lists in-frame clones only, not all of them. Clone size and the V and J calls come from that table; the DNA yielded D and trimming. This sample has tens of thousands of clones, with 79% found just once. The CDR3 covers 15 residues. Germline V gives CDR1 SGHVS, CDR2 FNYEAQ. Trimming removed 5 bases at V and 1 base at J, with 9 bases between. This chain joins TRBV7-6 and TRBJ2-6; D remains unclear. Sequencing input: peripheral blood. This TCR derives from a man aged 55-75 years with active or convalescent COVID-19. The CDR3 DNA follows: TGTGCCAGCAGCGCCCGGTTATCTGGGGCCAACGTCCTGACTTTC. Protein sequence: CASSARLSGANVLTF.